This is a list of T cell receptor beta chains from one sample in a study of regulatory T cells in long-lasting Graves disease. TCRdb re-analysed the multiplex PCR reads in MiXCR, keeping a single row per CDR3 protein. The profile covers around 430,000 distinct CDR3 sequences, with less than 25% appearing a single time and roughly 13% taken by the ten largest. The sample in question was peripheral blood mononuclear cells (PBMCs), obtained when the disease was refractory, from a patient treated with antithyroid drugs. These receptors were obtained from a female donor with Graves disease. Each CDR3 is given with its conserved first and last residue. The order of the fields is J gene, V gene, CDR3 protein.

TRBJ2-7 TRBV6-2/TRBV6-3 CASRGSSYEQYF
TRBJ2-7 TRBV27 CASRKGFEQYF
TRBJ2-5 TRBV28 CASRGYGSQETQYF
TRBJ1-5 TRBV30 CACGTPDFNQPQHF
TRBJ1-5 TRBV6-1 CAIRDEGHQPQHF
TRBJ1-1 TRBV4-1 CASSLPDRGNTEASF
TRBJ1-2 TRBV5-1 CASSFGTADGYTF
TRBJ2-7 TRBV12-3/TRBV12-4 CASSSGLADEQYF
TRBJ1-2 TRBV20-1 CSANTGGDGYTF
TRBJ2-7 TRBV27 CASSPRGGGPGQQYF
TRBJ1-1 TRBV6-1 CASGLGSRTEAFF
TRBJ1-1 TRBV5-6 CASSGEAVSTEAFF
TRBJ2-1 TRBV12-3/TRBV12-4 CASSPRGAAGEQFF
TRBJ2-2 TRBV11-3 CASRTGLAGYSGAGELFF
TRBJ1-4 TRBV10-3 CAIGGTVNSEKLFF
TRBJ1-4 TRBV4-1 CASSRTGFVEKLFF
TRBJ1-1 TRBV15 CATSRLGAEAFF
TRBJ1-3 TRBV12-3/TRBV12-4 CASSPRQAVVGNTIYF
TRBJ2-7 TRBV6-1 CASSETGLAAYEQYF
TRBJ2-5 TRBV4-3 CASSQDRVETQYF
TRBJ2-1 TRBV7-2 CASTLLGGPNEQFF
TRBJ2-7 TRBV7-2 CASSLGGGTFYEQYF
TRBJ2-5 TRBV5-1 CASSWTDEETQYF
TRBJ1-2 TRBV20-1 CSANARDYGYTF